Described below is a single T cell receptor (beta chain) sequence and its context. The data originate from a study of somatic mutations in cytotoxic T cells in rheumatoid arthritis. CDR3 length equals 13 residues. V dropped 3 bases and J dropped 4 bases, with 6 bases sitting between them. From germline, CDR1 is SNHLY and CDR2 FYNNEI. Clones were sequenced by immunoSEQ multiplex PCR, and TCRdb holds only the in-frame ones, with some missing. The table includes around 15,000 clones, 60% to 80% detected once. The origin of this receptor is an adult with rheumatoid arthritis. The sequenced sample was CD8+ T cells sorted from blood. The gene calls are TRBV2 and TRBJ2-2, with D perhaps TRBD2 (5 bases). CDR3 in amino acids: CASSETTTGELFF. The CDR3 coding sequence is TGTGCCAGCAGTGAGACTACCACCGGGGAGCTGTTTTTT.